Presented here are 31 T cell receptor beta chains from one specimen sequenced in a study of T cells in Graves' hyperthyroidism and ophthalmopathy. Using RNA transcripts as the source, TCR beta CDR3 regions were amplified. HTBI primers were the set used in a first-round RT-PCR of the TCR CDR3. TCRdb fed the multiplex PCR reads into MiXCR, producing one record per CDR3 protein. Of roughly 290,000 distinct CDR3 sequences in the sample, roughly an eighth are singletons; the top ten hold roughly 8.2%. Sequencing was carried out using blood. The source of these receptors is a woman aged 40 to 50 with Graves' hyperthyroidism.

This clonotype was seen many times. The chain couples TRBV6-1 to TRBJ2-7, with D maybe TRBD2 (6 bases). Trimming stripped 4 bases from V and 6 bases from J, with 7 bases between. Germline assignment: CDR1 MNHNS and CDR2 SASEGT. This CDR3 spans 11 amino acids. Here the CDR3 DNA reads TGTGCCAGCAGTGCCGGGGGCGAGCAGTACTTC. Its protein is CASSAGGEQYF.

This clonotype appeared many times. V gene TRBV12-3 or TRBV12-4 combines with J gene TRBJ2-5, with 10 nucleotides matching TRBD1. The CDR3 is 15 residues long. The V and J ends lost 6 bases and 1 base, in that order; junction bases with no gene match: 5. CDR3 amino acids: CASRTDRGRQETQYF. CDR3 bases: TGTGCCAGCAGGACTGACAGGGGGCGCCAAGAGACCCAGTACTTC.

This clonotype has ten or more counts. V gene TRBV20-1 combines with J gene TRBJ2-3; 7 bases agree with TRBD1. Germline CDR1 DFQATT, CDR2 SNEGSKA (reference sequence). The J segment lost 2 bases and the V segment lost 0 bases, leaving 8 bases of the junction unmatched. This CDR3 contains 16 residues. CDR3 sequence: CSARDLDRALTDTQYF. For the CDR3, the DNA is TGCAGTGCTAGAGATTTAGACAGGGCCCTCACAGATACGCAGTATTTT.

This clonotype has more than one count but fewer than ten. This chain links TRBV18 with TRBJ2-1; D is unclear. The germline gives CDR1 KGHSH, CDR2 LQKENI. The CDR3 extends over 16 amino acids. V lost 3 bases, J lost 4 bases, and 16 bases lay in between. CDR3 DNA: TGTGCCAGCTCACCCTCCGGGTCGACGACATACAATGAGCAGTTCTTC. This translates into CASSPSGSTTYNEQFF.

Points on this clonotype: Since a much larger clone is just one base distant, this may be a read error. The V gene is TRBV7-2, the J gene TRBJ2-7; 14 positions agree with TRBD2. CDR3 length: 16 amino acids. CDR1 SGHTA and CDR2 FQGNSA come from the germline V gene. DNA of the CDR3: TGTGCCAGCAGCTTCCGGGGACTAGCGGGAGCGTACGGGCAGTACTTC. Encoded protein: CASSFRGLAGAYGQYF.

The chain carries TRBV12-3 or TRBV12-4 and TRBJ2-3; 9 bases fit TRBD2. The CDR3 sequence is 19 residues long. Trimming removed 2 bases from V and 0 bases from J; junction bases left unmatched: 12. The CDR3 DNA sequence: TGTGCCAGCAGTTTACTGACTAGCGGATCCCCAGGGAGCACAGATACGCAGTATTTT. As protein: CASSLLTSGSPGSTDTQYF.

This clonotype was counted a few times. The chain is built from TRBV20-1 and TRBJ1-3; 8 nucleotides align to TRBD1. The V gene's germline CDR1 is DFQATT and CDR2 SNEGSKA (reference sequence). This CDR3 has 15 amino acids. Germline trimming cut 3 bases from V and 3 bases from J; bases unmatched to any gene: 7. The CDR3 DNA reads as TGCAGTGCTAGGATTGACAGGGGAGGTGGAAACACCATATATTTT. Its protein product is CSARIDRGGGNTIYF.

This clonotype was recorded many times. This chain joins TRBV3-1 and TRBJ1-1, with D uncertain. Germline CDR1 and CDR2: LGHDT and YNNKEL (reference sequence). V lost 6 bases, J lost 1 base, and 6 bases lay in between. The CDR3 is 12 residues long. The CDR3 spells CASRGKNTEAFF. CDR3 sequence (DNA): TGTGCCAGCAGGGGGAAGAACACTGAAGCTTTCTTT.

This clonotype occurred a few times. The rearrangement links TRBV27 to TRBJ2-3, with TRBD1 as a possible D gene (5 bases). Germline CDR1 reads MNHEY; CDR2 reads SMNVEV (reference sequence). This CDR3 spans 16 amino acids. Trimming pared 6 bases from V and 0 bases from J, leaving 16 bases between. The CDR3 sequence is CASSRSTVGSTDTQYF. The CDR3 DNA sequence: TGTGCCAGCAGCCGATCGACAGTAGGTAGCACAGATACGCAGTATTTT.

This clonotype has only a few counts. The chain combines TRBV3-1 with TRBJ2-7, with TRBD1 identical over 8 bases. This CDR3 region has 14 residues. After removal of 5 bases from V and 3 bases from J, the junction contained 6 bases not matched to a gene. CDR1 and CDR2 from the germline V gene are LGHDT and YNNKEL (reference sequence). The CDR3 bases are TGTGCCAGCAGCTCGAGGACAGGGCTCTACGAGCAGTACTTC. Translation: CASSSRTGLYEQYF.

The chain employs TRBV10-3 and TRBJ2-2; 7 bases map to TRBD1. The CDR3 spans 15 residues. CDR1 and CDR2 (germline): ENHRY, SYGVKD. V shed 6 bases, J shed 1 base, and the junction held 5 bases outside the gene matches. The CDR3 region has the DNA TGTGCCATCAGCGCCCGACAGGGGAACACCGGGGAGCTGTTTTTT. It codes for CAISARQGNTGELFF.

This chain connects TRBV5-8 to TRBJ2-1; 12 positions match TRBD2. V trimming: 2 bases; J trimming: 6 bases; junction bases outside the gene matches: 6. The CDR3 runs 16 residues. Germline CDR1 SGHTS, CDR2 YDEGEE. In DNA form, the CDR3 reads TGTGCCAGCAGCTTTGATTCGACTAGCGGGAGCAATGAGCAGTTCTTC. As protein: CASSFDSTSGSNEQFF.

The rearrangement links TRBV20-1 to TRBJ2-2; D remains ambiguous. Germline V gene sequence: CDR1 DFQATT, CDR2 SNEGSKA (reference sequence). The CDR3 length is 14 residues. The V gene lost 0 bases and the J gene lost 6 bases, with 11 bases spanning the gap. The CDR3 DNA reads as TGCAGTGCTAGAGAGGCATCGGGTGCCGGGGAGCTGTTTTTT. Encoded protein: CSAREASGAGELFF.

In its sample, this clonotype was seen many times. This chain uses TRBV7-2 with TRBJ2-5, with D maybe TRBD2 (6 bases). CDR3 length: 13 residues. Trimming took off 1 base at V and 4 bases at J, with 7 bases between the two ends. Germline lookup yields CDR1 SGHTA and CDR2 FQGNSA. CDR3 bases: TGTGCCAGCAGCTTAGGGGAGGTAGAGACCCAGTACTTC. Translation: CASSLGEVETQYF. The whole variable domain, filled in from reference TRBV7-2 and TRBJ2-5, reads GAGVSQSPSNKVTEKGKDVELRCDPISGHTALYWYRQSLGQGLEFLIYFQGNSAPDKSGLPSDRFSAERTGGSVSTLTIQRTQQEDSAVYLCASSLGEVETQYFGPGTRLLVL.

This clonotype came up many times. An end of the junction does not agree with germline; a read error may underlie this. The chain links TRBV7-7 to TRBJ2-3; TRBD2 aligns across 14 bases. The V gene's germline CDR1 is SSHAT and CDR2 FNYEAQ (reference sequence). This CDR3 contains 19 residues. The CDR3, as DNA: TGTGCTAGCAGCCCTTCGGGACTAGCGGGAGCGGGGGGCACAGATACGCAGTATTTT. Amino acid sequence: CASSPSGLAGAGGTDTQYF.

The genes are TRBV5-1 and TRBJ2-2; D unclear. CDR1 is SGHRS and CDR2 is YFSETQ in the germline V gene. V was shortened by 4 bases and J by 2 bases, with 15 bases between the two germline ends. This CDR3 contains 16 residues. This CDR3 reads CASSPFLSVNTGELFF. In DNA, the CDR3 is TGCGCCAGCAGCCCCTTTTTGTCCGTCAACACCGGGGAGCTGTTTTTT.

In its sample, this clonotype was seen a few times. CDR3 amino acids: CATRRGENTEAFF. CDR3 nucleotide sequence: TGTGCCACAAGGAGGGGGGAGAACACTGAAGCTTTCTTT. The chain carries TRBV19 and TRBJ1-1; TRBD1 might be the D (6 bases). Germline assignment: CDR1 LNHDA and CDR2 SQIVND (reference sequence). The V end was cut by 10 bases, the J end by 1 base, with 13 bases between. The CDR3 is 13 amino acids.

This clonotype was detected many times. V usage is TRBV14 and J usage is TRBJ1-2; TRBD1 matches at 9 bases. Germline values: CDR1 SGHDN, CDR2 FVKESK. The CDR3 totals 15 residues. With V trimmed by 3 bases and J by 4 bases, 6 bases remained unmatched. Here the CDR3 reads CASSQTLDRGYGYTF. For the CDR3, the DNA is TGTGCCAGCAGCCAGACCTTGGACAGGGGCTATGGCTACACCTTC. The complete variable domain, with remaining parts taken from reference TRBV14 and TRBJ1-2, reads EAGVTQFPSHSVIEKGQTVTLRCDPISGHDNLYWYRRVMGKEIKFLLHFVKESKQDESGMPNNRFLAERTGGTYSTLKVQPAELEDSGVYFCASSQTLDRGYGYTFGSGTRLTVV.

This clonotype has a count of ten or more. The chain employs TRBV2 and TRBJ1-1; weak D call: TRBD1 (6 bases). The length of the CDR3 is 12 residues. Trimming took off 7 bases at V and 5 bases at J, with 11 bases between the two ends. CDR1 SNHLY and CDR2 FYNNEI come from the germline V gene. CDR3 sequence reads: CASMEGGTEAFF. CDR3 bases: TGTGCCAGCATGGAGGGGGGGACTGAAGCTTTCTTT.

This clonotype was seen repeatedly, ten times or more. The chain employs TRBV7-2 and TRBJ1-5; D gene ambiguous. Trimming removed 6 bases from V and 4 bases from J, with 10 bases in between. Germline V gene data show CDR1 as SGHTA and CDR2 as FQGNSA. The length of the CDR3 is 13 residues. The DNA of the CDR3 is TGTGCCAGCAGTCTTCGGGCGAATCAGCCCCAGCATTTT. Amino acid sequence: CASSLRANQPQHF.

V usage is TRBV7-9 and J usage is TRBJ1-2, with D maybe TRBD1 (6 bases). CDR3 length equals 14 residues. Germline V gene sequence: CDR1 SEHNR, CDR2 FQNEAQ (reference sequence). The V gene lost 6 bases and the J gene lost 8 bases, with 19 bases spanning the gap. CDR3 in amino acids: CASSRYTGLQGYTF. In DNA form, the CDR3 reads TGTGCCAGCAGTAGGTACACAGGGTTGCAAGGCTACACCTTC.

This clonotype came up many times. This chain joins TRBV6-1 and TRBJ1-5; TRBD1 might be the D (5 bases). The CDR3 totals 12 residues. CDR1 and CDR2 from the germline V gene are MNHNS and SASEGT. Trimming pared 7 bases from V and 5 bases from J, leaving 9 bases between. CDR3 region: CASKGGDQPQHF. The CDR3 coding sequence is TGTGCCAGCAAGGGAGGGGATCAGCCCCAGCATTTT.

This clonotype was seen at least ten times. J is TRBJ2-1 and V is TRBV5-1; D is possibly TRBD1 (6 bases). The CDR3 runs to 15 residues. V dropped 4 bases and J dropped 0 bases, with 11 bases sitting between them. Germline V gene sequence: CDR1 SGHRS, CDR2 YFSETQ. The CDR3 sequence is CASSATGSSYNEQFF. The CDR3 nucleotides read TGCGCCAGCAGCGCAACAGGGAGCTCCTACAATGAGCAGTTCTTC. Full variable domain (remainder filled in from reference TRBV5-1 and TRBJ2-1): KAGVTQTPRYLIKTRGQQVTLSCSPISGHRSVSWYQQTPGQGLQFLFEYFSETQRNKGNFPGRFSGRQFSNSRSEMNVSTLELGDSALYLCASSATGSSYNEQFFGPGTRLTVL.

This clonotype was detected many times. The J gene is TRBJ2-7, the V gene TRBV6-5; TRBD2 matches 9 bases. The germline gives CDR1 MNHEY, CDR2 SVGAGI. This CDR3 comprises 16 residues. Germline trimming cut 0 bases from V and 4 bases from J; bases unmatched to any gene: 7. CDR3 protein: CASSYSGSGRGYEQYF. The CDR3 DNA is TGTGCCAGCAGTTACTCGGGTAGCGGGAGAGGGTACGAGCAGTACTTC.

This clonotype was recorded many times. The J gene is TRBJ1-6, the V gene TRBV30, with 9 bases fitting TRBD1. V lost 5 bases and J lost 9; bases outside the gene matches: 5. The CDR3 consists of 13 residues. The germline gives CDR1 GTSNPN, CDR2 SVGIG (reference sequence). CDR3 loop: CAWDRDRASPLHF. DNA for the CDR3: TGTGCCTGGGACCGGGACAGGGCTTCACCCCTCCACTTT.

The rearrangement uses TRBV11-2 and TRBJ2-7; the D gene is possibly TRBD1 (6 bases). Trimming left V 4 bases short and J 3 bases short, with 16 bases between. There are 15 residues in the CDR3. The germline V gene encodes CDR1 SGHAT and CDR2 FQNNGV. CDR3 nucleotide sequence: TGTGCCAGCAGCTCCTCCAGGGGCCCTTTCTACGAGCAGTACTTC. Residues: CASSSSRGPFYEQYF.

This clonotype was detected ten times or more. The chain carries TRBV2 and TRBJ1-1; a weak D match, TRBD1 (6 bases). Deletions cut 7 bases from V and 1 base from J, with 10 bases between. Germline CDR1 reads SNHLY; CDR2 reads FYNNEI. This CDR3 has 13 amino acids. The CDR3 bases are TGTGCCAGCATTTGGGACACGAACACTGAAGCTTTCTTT. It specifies CASIWDTNTEAFF.

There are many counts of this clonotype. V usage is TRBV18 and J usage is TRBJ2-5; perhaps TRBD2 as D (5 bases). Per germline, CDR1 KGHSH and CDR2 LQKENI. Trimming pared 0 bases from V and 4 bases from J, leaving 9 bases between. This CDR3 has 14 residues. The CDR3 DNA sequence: TGTGCCAGCTCACCACCGTCGGGAAGAGAGACCCAGTACTTC. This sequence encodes CASSPPSGRETQYF. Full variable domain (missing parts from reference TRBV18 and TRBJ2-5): NAGVMQNPRHLVRRRGQEARLRCSPMKGHSHVYWYRQLPEEGLKFMVYLQKENIIDESGMPKERFSAEFPKEGPSILRIQQVVRGDSAAYFCASSPPSGRETQYFGPGTRLLVL.

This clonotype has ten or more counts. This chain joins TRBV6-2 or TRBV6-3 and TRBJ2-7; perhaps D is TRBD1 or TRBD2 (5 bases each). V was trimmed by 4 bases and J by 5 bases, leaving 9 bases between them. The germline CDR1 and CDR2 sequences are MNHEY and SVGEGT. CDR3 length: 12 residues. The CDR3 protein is CASSLSGHEQYF. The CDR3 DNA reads TGTGCCAGCAGTTTATCGGGGCACGAGCAGTACTTC.

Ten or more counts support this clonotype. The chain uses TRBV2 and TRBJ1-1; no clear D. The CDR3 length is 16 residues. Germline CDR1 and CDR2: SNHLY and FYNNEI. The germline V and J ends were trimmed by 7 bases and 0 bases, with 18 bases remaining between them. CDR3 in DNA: TGTGCCAGCATCTCTCCCCCTGGTTCGATGAACACTGAAGCTTTCTTT. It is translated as CASISPPGSMNTEAFF.

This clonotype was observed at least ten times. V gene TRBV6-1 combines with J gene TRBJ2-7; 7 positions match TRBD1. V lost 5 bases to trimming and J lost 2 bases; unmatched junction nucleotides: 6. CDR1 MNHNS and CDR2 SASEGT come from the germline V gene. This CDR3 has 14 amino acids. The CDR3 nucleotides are TGTGCCAGCAGTAGAGACGGGACAGCCTACGAGCAGTACTTC. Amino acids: CASSRDGTAYEQYF.